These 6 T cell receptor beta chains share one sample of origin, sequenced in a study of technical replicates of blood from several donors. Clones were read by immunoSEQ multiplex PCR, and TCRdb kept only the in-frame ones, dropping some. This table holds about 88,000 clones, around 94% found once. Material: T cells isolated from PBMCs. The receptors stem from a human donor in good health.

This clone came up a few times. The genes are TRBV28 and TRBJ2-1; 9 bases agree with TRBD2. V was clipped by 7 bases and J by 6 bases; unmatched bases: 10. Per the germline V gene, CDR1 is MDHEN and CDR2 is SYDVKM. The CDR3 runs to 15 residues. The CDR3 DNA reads TGTGCCAGCACCCCTACTAGCGGGTCTGTCAATGAGCAGTTCTTC. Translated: CASTPTSGSVNEQFF.

CDR3 loop: CASSRGAGGIFTEAFF. In DNA form, the CDR3 reads TGTGCCAGCAGCCGAGGGGCAGGGGGCATCTTTACTGAAGCTTTCTTT. The rearrangement uses TRBV5-6 and TRBJ1-1, with TRBD1 matching over 8 bases. V gave up 4 bases and J gave up 5 bases; unmatched junction bases: 13. CDR1 is SGHDT, CDR2 YYEEEE, per germline. The CDR3 extends over 16 amino acids.

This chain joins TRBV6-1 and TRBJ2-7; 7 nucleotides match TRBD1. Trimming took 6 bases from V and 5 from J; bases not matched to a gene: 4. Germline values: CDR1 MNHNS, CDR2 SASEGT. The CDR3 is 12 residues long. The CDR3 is CASRTGIDEQYF. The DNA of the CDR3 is TGTGCCAGCAGGACAGGGATCGACGAGCAGTACTTC.

The DNA for the CDR3 is TGTGCCAGTAACACGGGTTCCTACTACAATGAGCAGTTCTTC. This codes for CASNTGSYYNEQFF. V and J are TRBV19 and TRBJ2-1; D ambiguous. The germline CDR1 and CDR2 sequences are LNHDA and SQIVND (reference sequence). The CDR3 covers 14 residues. Trimming removed 7 bases from V and 3 bases from J, with 13 bases in between.

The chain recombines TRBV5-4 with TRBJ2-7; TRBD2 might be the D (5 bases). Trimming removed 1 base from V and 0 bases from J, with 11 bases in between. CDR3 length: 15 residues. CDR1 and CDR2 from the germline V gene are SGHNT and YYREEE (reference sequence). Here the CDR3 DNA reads TGTGCCAGCAGCTTGTGGGAGACTACCTCCTACGAGCAGTACTTC. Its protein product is CASSLWETTSYEQYF.

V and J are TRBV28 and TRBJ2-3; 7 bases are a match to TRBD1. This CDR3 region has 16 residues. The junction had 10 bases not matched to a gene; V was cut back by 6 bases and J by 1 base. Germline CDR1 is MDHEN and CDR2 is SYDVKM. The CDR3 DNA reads TGTGCCAGCAGCCGAAGGGGGCTCTGGGGCACAGATACGCAGTATTTT. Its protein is CASSRRGLWGTDTQYF.